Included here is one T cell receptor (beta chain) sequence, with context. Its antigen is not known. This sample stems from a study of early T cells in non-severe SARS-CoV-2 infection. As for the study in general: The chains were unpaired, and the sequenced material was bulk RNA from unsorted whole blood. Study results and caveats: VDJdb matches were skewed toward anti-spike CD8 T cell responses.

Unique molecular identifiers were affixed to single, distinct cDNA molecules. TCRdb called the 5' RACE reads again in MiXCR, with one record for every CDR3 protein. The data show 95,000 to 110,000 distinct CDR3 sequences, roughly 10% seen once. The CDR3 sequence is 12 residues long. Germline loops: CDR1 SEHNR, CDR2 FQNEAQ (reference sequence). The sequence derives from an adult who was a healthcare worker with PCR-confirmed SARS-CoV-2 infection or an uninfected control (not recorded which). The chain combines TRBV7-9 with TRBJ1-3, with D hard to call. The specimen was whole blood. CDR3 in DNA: TGTGCTGGAGGCAGGAGTGGAAACACCATATATTTT. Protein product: CAGGRSGNTIYF. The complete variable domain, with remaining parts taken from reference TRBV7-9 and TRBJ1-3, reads DTGVSQNPRHKITKRGQNVTFRCDPISEHNRLYWYRQTLGQGPEFLTYFQNEAQLEKSRLLSDRFSAERPKGSFSTLEIQRTEQGDSAMYLCAGGRSGNTIYFGEGSWLTVV.